The 18 T cell receptor beta chains below all came from one sample that was sequenced in a study of spatial heterogeneity in lung cancer. TCRdb used MiXCR to reprocess the 5' RACE reads, holding one entry per CDR3 protein. The sample lists approximately 40,000 distinct CDR3 sequences; around 7.5% were seen once. This sample's time point: sample taken at primary tumor resection. Material: PBMCs, obtained at surgery. These TCRs come from a male donor with early-stage non-small cell lung cancer.

There are many counts of this clonotype. The rearrangement uses TRBV7-9 and TRBJ2-7; D is perhaps TRBD1 (5 bases). The CDR3 spans 14 residues. Trimming took 6 bases from V and 2 from J, leaving 14 bases between them. Germline lookup yields CDR1 SEHNR and CDR2 FQNEAQ (reference sequence). The CDR3 nucleotides read TGTGCCAGCAGATTCGCAGGGTTGACCTACGAGCAGTACTTC. Translated, it gives CASRFAGLTYEQYF.

V gene TRBV6-2 or TRBV6-3 combines with J gene TRBJ2-3, with 10 bases identical to TRBD2. Per germline, CDR1 MNHEY and CDR2 SVGEGT. V dropped 5 bases and J dropped 4; count of bases not matched to a gene: 3. The CDR3 length is 14 residues. This chain's CDR3 is CASSPSGGSDTQYF. CDR3 DNA sequence: TGTGCCAGCAGTCCTAGCGGGGGATCAGATACGCAGTATTTT.

This clonotype was recorded at least ten times. This sequence joins TRBV7-2 and TRBJ2-3, with D unresolved. The V gene's germline CDR1 is SGHTA and CDR2 FQGNSA. There are 13 residues in the CDR3. V was trimmed by 2 bases and J by 5 bases, leaving 8 bases between them. The CDR3, as DNA: TGTGCCAGCAGCTTAAACCAACTAGATACGCAGTATTTT. Amino acids: CASSLNQLDTQYF.

This clonotype was detected many times. The V call is TRBV30, the J call TRBJ1-2; D not certain. The CDR3 runs 11 residues. Germline V gives CDR1 GTSNPN, CDR2 SVGIG (reference sequence). Trimming took 6 bases from V and 4 from J, leaving 9 bases between them. CDR3 sequence: CACSQFYGYTF. Written as DNA, the CDR3 is TGTGCCTGTAGCCAGTTCTATGGCTACACCTTC.

This clonotype has at least ten counts. The rearrangement uses TRBV6-2 or TRBV6-3 and TRBJ1-1, with D possibly TRBD1 on 5 matching bases. The germline V gene has CDR1 MNHEY and CDR2 SVGEGT. CDR3 length equals 15 residues. Trimming took 6 bases from V and 0 from J, leaving 14 bases between them. The CDR3 region is CASSRDGRMNTEAFF. CDR3 coding DNA: TGTGCCAGCAGCCGGGACGGACGAATGAACACTGAAGCTTTCTTT.

This clonotype has at least ten counts. This rearrangement joins TRBV3-1 to TRBJ2-1; 8 nucleotides line up with TRBD2. Germline-derived CDR1 and CDR2 are LGHDT and YNNKEL (reference sequence). V lost 2 bases and J lost 5; bases outside the gene matches: 2. This CDR3 is 14 amino acids long. The CDR3 sequence: CASSQQRGHNEQFF. DNA of the CDR3: TGTGCCAGCAGCCAACAGCGGGGGCACAATGAGCAGTTCTTC.

This clonotype was observed at least ten times. The chain couples TRBV20-1 to TRBJ1-2; D ambiguous. CDR1 is DFQATT and CDR2 is SNEGSKA in the germline V gene (reference sequence). The V end lost 6 bases, the J end lost 0 bases, and 14 bases lay between the germline ends. CDR3 size: 14 residues. This CDR3 is CSAPETQTNYGYTF. The CDR3 region has the DNA TGCAGTGCGCCAGAAACTCAGACTAACTATGGCTACACCTTC.

This clonotype was seen many times. The chain uses TRBV7-2 and TRBJ2-3; D gene ambiguous. Germline CDR1 reads SGHTA; CDR2 reads FQGNSA. The CDR3 is 14 residues long. V lost 6 bases to trimming and J lost 2 bases, with 12 bases between them. CDR3 in amino acids: CASRVASYTDTQYF. The CDR3, as DNA: TGTGCCAGCAGGGTAGCCTCTTACACAGATACGCAGTATTTT.

This chain connects TRBV15 to TRBJ1-5; maybe TRBD1 (5 bases). CDR1 and CDR2 from the germline V gene are LNHNV and YYDKDF (reference sequence). The CDR3 covers 15 residues. V lost 6 bases, J lost 0 bases, and 12 bases lay in between. CDR3 residues: CATRSTAYSNQPQHF. In nucleotides, the CDR3 is TGTGCCACCAGATCGACAGCCTATAGCAATCAGCCCCAGCATTTT.

This clonotype was picked up many times. V gene TRBV27 combines with J gene TRBJ2-2; D gene unclear. Germline V CDR1 and CDR2: MNHEY, SMNVEV (reference sequence). CDR3 length: 14 residues. Deletions cut 3 bases from V and 6 bases from J, with 11 bases between. CDR3 protein: CASSFNFESGELFF. In nucleotides, the CDR3 is TGTGCCAGCAGTTTTAATTTCGAGTCCGGGGAGCTGTTTTTT.

The rearrangement joins TRBV7-3 to TRBJ2-1; 14 nucleotides line up with TRBD2. V dropped 5 bases and J dropped 4; count of bases not matched to a gene: 1. Germline lookup yields CDR1 SGHTA and CDR2 FQGTGA. The CDR3 runs 15 residues. The CDR3 sequence: CASSRTSGRYNEQFF. In nucleotides, the CDR3 is TGTGCCAGCAGCCGGACTAGCGGGAGGTACAATGAGCAGTTCTTC. The variable domain in full, completed from reference TRBV7-3 and TRBJ2-1, reads GAGVSQTPSNKVTEKGKYVELRCDPISGHTALYWYRQSLGQGPEFLIYFQGTGAADDSGLPNDRFFAVRPEGSVSTLKIQRTERGDSAVYLCASSRTSGRYNEQFFGPGTRLTVL.

This clonotype was seen many times. The chain combines TRBV6-2 or TRBV6-3 with TRBJ1-5, with D uncertain. The germline V gene encodes CDR1 MNHEY and CDR2 SVGEGT. The CDR3 consists of 13 residues. V dropped 4 bases and J dropped 6 bases, with 10 bases sitting between them. The CDR3 here is CASSSGIIQPQHF. Here the CDR3 DNA reads TGTGCCAGCAGTTCGGGGATAATTCAGCCCCAGCATTTT.

V and J are TRBV4-1 and TRBJ2-5, with TRBD2 matching 7 bases. The V gene end was trimmed by 2 bases and the J gene end by 4 bases; junction bases not matched to a gene: 10. In germline, CDR1 is MGHRA, CDR2 YSYEKL. This CDR3 contains 16 residues. The CDR3 sequence is CASSQWGAGTGETQYF. The CDR3 DNA follows: TGCGCCAGCAGCCAATGGGGAGCGGGGACTGGAGAGACCCAGTACTTC.

This clonotype was detected ten times or more. The chain couples TRBV7-2 to TRBJ2-5, with a tentative D call TRBD1 (5 bases). The CDR3 spans 15 residues. V lost 2 bases and J 1 base, leaving 11 bases between the germline ends. From germline, CDR1 is SGHTA and CDR2 FQGNSA. Written as DNA, the CDR3 is TGTGCCAGCAGCTTACAGGGTATGGGCCAAGAGACCCAGTACTTC. Encoded protein: CASSLQGMGQETQYF.

At least ten counts were recorded for this clonotype. The chain joins TRBV5-5 to TRBJ2-1; 7 bases fit TRBD2. Germline CDR1 reads SGHKS; CDR2 reads YYEKEE (reference sequence). V was clipped by 4 bases and J by 11 bases; unmatched bases: 21. The CDR3 consists of 17 residues. The CDR3 loop reads CASSDYRTRGGSGKQFF. CDR3 bases: TGTGCCAGCAGCGATTATCGGACTAGAGGCGGGAGTGGCAAGCAGTTCTTC.

DNA for the CDR3: TGTGCCAGCAGCGCCGGGGCGGGCCAGCCCCAGCATTTT. This translates into CASSAGAGQPQHF. This sequence joins TRBV5-6 and TRBJ1-5, with D perhaps matching TRBD1 (5 bases). This CDR3 has 13 residues. V shed 4 bases and J shed 7 bases, with 12 bases lying between them. Germline V gene sequence: CDR1 SGHDT, CDR2 YYEEEE.

This clonotype showed up just a few times. The chain carries TRBV25-1 and TRBJ1-1; 7 bases line up with TRBD1. The V gene end was trimmed by 8 bases and the J gene end by 5 bases; junction bases not matched to a gene: 14. This CDR3 is 15 amino acids long. The germline gives CDR1 MGHDK, CDR2 SYGVNS. CDR3 protein: CASPSSDSTGTEAFF. CDR3 DNA sequence: TGTGCCAGCCCATCCTCCGATTCGACAGGGACTGAAGCTTTCTTT. Full variable domain (remainder filled in from reference TRBV25-1 and TRBJ1-1): EADIYQTPRYLVIGTGKKITLECSQTMGHDKMYWYQQDPGMELHLIHYSYGVNSTEKGDLSSESTVSRIRTEHFPLTLESARPSHTSQYLCASPSSDSTGTEAFFGQGTRLTVV.

This clonotype showed up just a few times. J is TRBJ2-2 and V is TRBV4-3; D call uncertain. This CDR3 is built from 14 residues. Trimming took 0 bases from V and 4 from J, leaving 6 bases between them. Germline V CDR1 and CDR2: LGHNA, YSLEER. The CDR3 loop is CASSQEEGTGELFF. In nucleotides, the CDR3 is TGCGCCAGCAGCCAAGAAGAAGGCACCGGGGAGCTGTTTTTT.